Each of the 17 T cell receptor beta chains below was sequenced from the same sample in a study of graft-versus-host responses after intestinal transplantation. Their antigens remain unidentified. The repertoire was sequenced with immunoSEQ multiplex PCR; TCRdb's copy has only in-frame clones and lacks some. The data hold over 100,000 clones, with roughly 84% observed a single time. The sample consisted of unstimulated CD4+ T cells sorted from spleen or lymph node cells, taken before intestinal transplant. The receptors derive from a human donor who received an intestinal transplant.

The V and J genes are TRBV11-2 and TRBJ2-7; D remains unclear. Trimming left V 0 bases short and J 2 bases short, with 17 bases between. Germline assignment: CDR1 SGHAT and CDR2 FQNNGV. The CDR3 sequence is 17 residues long. The CDR3 protein is CASSLEKRAGRTYEQYF. The CDR3 DNA reads as TGTGCCAGCAGCTTAGAGAAACGGGCAGGCCGGACCTACGAGCAGTACTTC.

The chain recombines TRBV11-1 with TRBJ2-1; D uncertain. The V and J ends lost 6 bases and 0 bases respectively, with 12 bases between them. Germline V CDR1 and CDR2: SGHAT, FQDESV (reference sequence). The CDR3 runs to 15 residues. In DNA form, the CDR3 reads TGTGCCAGCAGGCGACTGGAGAGCTCCTACAATGAGCAGTTCTTC. This encodes CASRRLESSYNEQFF. The entire variable domain, with the rest obtained from reference TRBV11-1 and TRBJ2-1, is as follows: EAEVAQSPRYKITEKSQAVAFWCDPISGHATLYWYRQILGQGPELLVQFQDESVVDDSQLPKDRFSAERLKGVDSTLKIQPAELGDSAMYLCASRRLESSYNEQFFGPGTRLTVL.

The V gene is TRBV27, the J gene TRBJ2-5, with TRBD1 matching over 11 bases. The V gene end was trimmed by 4 bases and the J gene end by 5 bases; junction bases not matched to a gene: 9. In germline, CDR1 is MNHEY, CDR2 SMNVEV (reference sequence). This CDR3 region has 16 residues. CDR3 region: CASSYTGTGGVETQYF. DNA of the CDR3: TGTGCCAGCAGTTACACCGGGACAGGGGGGGTGGAGACCCAGTACTTC.

The genes are TRBV10-2 and TRBJ1-2; unclear D gene. The length of the CDR3 is 14 residues. Germline CDR1 WSHSY, CDR2 SAAADI. V was pared by 2 bases and J by 4 bases, with 11 bases between. The CDR3 reads CASSEPGDGYGYTF. The CDR3 DNA reads as TGCGCCAGCAGTGAGCCCGGGGATGGCTATGGCTACACCTTC.

The chain combines TRBV9 with TRBJ1-2, with 11 bases identical to TRBD1. The CDR3 has 15 amino acids. The germline CDR1 and CDR2 sequences are SGDLS and YYNGEE. V lost 4 bases and J lost 5; bases outside the gene matches: 7. As DNA, the CDR3 is TGTGCCAGCAGCCATGGGACAGGGGGACGGTATGGCTACACCTTC. This gives the protein CASSHGTGGRYGYTF.

This chain links TRBV5-4 with TRBJ1-2, with D tentatively TRBD1 (5 bases). Germline V lookup: CDR1 SGHNT, CDR2 YYREEE (reference sequence). The CDR3 totals 15 residues. Trimming removed 0 bases at V and 4 bases at J, with 13 bases between. DNA for the CDR3: TGTGCCAGCAGCTTGGCAGGGAGAAATGGCTATGGCTACACCTTC. Amino acids: CASSLAGRNGYGYTF.

This chain connects TRBV6-1 to TRBJ1-2; the D is unclear. Germline V gene lookup returns CDR1 MNHNS and CDR2 SASEGT. The V end lost 4 bases, the J end lost 4 bases, and 10 bases lay between the germline ends. The CDR3 is 13 amino acids. CDR3 nucleotides: TGTGCCAGCAGTGTACCGAGTCTCTATGGCTACACCTTC. Protein: CASSVPSLYGYTF.

In regard to this clone: Other DNA sequences in the same sample also yield this CDR3. The V call is TRBV29-1, the J call TRBJ2-7; TRBD1 matches 10 bases. Trimming removed 7 bases from V and 4 bases from J; junction bases left unmatched: 4. The CDR3 has 12 amino acids. From germline, CDR1 is SQVTM and CDR2 ANQGSEA. The CDR3: CSARDRGYEQYF. CDR3 sequence (DNA): TGCAGCGCCCGGGACAGGGGTTACGAGCAGTACTTC.

The genes are TRBV6-5 and TRBJ2-1; the D gene is possibly TRBD1 (5 bases). There are 14 residues in the CDR3. Germline loops: CDR1 MNHEY, CDR2 SVGAGI. Trimming removed 6 bases at V and 5 bases at J, with 14 bases between. The CDR3 nucleotides are TGTGCCAGCAGGGACATAAGAAATCACAATGAGCAGTTCTTC. Protein product: CASRDIRNHNEQFF.

This chain joins TRBV2 and TRBJ1-1; TRBD1 might be the D (6 bases). CDR3 length: 15 amino acids. V lost 3 bases and J lost 9, with 20 bases in between. The V gene's germline CDR1 is SNHLY and CDR2 FYNNEI. The CDR3 loop is CASSEDSANLGKAFF. As DNA, the CDR3 is TGTGCCAGCAGTGAGGACAGTGCAAACCTCGGGAAAGCTTTCTTT. Using reference TRBV2 and TRBJ1-1 for the parts outside the CDR3, the full variable domain is EPEVTQTPSHQVTQMGQEVILRCVPISNHLYFYWYRQILGQKVEFLVSFYNNEISEKSEIFDDQFSVERPDGSNFTLKIRSTKLEDSAMYFCASSEDSANLGKAFFGQGTRLTVV.

V usage is TRBV5-1 and J usage is TRBJ2-7, with 10 bases that match TRBD2. After removal of 0 bases from V and 5 bases from J, the junction contained 8 bases not matched to a gene. The germline gives CDR1 SGHRS, CDR2 YFSETQ. This CDR3 is 16 amino acids long. The CDR3 DNA is TGCGCCAGCAGCTTGGCAGCTCTAGCGGGAGCCCACGAGCAGTACTTC. This encodes CASSLAALAGAHEQYF. The full variable domain, completed using reference TRBV5-1 and TRBJ2-7, is KAGVTQTPRYLIKTRGQQVTLSCSPISGHRSVSWYQQTPGQGLQFLFEYFSETQRNKGNFPGRFSGRQFSNSRSEMNVSTLELGDSALYLCASSLAALAGAHEQYFGPGTRLTVT.

The rearrangement links TRBV2 to TRBJ1-6; 11 bases match TRBD1. Germline values: CDR1 SNHLY, CDR2 FYNNEI. The CDR3 covers 15 residues. After removal of 3 bases from V and 9 bases from J, the junction contained 4 bases not matched to a gene. The CDR3: CASSEDRGLASPLHF. The CDR3 nucleotides read TGTGCCAGCAGTGAGGACAGGGGGCTTGCTTCACCCCTCCACTTT.

As concerns this clone: Other DNA sequences in this sample translate to the same CDR3. The chain has TRBV4-1 and TRBJ2-1; TRBD2 aligns across 7 bases. Germline V gene sequence: CDR1 MGHRA, CDR2 YSYEKL. CDR3 length: 17 residues. Trimming at V came to 3 bases and at J to 4 bases, leaving 12 bases not matched to a gene. CDR3 loop: CASSQEIAGIGYNEQFF. DNA for the CDR3: TGCGCCAGCAGCCAGGAAATAGCGGGCATAGGGTACAATGAGCAGTTCTTC.

This clone appeared a single time. V usage is TRBV7-9 and J usage is TRBJ2-4, with unresolved D. There are 15 residues in the CDR3. Trimming removed 5 bases at V and 0 bases at J, with 11 bases between. Germline values: CDR1 SEHNR, CDR2 FQNEAQ (reference sequence). This CDR3 reads CASSPQELAKNIQYF. For the CDR3, the DNA is TGTGCCAGCAGCCCCCAAGAACTAGCCAAAAACATTCAGTACTTC.

This clone was counted only a few times. The chain employs TRBV5-6 and TRBJ1-6, with D tentatively TRBD1 (5 bases). The CDR3 extends over 14 amino acids. The germline gives CDR1 SGHDT, CDR2 YYEEEE. Trimming shortened V by 4 bases and J by 7 bases, and 12 bases separated the two germline ends. For the CDR3, the DNA is TGTGCCAGCAGCAGGGGACTCATAAATTCACCCCTCCACTTT. It is translated as CASSRGLINSPLHF.

V and J are TRBV4-1 and TRBJ2-7; D not resolved. Deletions cut 1 base from V and 6 bases from J, with 22 bases between. This CDR3 is 17 amino acids long. Germline CDR1 and CDR2: MGHRA and YSYEKL. For the CDR3, the DNA is TGCGCCAGCAGCCAAGTTGAAAACAGTTTCACCCGTCTCGAGCAGTACTTC. Its translation: CASSQVENSFTRLEQYF.

This clone has a single count. The CDR3 spells CATSRDWGAYIQYF. The CDR3 bases are TGTGCCACCAGCAGAGATTGGGGGGCGTACATTCAGTACTTC. V usage is TRBV15 and J usage is TRBJ2-4, with D possibly called TRBD1 or TRBD2 (6 bases each). The CDR3 runs 14 residues. CDR1 LNHNV and CDR2 YYDKDF come from the germline V gene (reference sequence). Trimming removed 0 bases at V and 8 bases at J, with 11 bases between.